This entry lists 17 T cell receptor beta chains sequenced from one sample in a study of T cell clonality in common variable immunodeficiency. Study results and caveats: Fewer deletions and N-nucleotide insertions were reportedly seen in common variable immunodeficiency TCR beta sequences.

Clones were sequenced by immunoSEQ multiplex PCR, and TCRdb holds only the in-frame ones, with some missing. Across around 15,000 clones, the top ten clones capture approximately 5% of the sample. No antigen has been assigned to these receptors. The sample consisted of peripheral blood mononuclear cells. The receptor set was obtained from a human donor with common variable immunodeficiency.

As for this clone: The read halts 3 residues ahead of the CDR3 end, with the missing end drawn from the germline J gene. The V and J genes are TRBV29-1 and TRBJ2-3; 10 nucleotides align to TRBD2. Germline V gene sequence: CDR1 SQVTM, CDR2 ANQGSEA. This CDR3 is 15 amino acids long. The trim removed 8 bases at V and 0 bases at J, leaving 8 bases unmatched. The CDR3 bases that were read are TGCAGCACGCTCGGACTAGCGGTTAGCACAGATACG. It translates to CSTLGLAVSTDT. The full CDR3 sequence reads CSTLGLAVSTDTQYF.

A note on this clone: The sequenced fragment ends 3 residues before the CDR3 boundary, so the rest is inferred from the germline J gene. The chain uses TRBV2 and TRBJ1-1; 9 positions match TRBD1. The CDR3 covers 13 residues. CDR1 SNHLY and CDR2 FYNNEI come from the germline V gene. With V trimmed by 11 bases and J by 4 bases, 8 bases remained unmatched. CDR3 in amino acids: CAGQGPGSTEAFF. CDR3 DNA (partial): TGTGCCGGACAGGGGCCGGGGAGCACTGAA.

As to this clone: The CDR3 end is not reached by the read, which stops 3 residues before it; the germline J gene fills it in. The chain employs TRBV7-9 and TRBJ1-1, with 8 bases that match TRBD1. CDR3 length equals 15 residues. CDR1 and CDR2 (germline): SEHNR, FQNEAQ (reference sequence). CDR3 protein: CASSDQGADPAEAFF. The DNA read from the CDR3 is TGTGCCAGCAGTGATCAGGGGGCCGATCCAGCGGAA.

In the case of this clone: With the read ending 3 residues before the CDR3 end, the germline J gene is used to fill in that end. The chain combines TRBV12-3 or TRBV12-4 with TRBJ2-7, with D maybe TRBD1 (5 bases). V lost 3 bases, J lost 3 bases, and 12 bases lay in between. This CDR3 comprises 14 residues. The CDR3 is CASSLGQARYEQYF. The CDR3 bases that were read are TGTGCCAGCAGTTTGGGGCAGGCCCGCTACGAG.

Details on this clone: The read falls 3 residues short of the CDR3 end, and the missing part is taken from the germline J gene. The chain couples TRBV7-3 to TRBJ2-3, with TRBD2 matching 9 bases. Germline CDR1 reads SGHTA; CDR2 reads FQGTGA. J gave up 0 bases and V 5 bases, and 6 bases lay outside the gene matches. The CDR3 is 16 residues long. CDR3 DNA, as far as it was read: TGTGCCAGCAGCCGAGGACTAGCGCCTAGCACAGATACG. Translation gives CASSRGLAPSTDT. The whole CDR3 protein reads CASSRGLAPSTDTQYF.

As regards this clone: The read comes to an end 3 residues before the CDR3 does, leaving the germline J gene to fill in the end. The chain joins TRBV11-3 to TRBJ2-1, with 8 bases that match TRBD1. CDR3 length equals 15 residues. After removal of 5 bases from V and 3 bases from J, the junction contained 6 bases not matched to a gene. Germline lookup yields CDR1 SGHNT and CDR2 YENEEA. The DNA read from the CDR3 is TGTGCCAGCAGCCCTGGACAGGGAAGCTACAATGAG. This translates into CASSPGQGSYNE. The complete CDR3 protein is CASSPGQGSYNEQFF. The whole variable domain, remainder taken from reference TRBV11-3 and TRBJ2-1, is EAGVVQSPRYKIIEKKQPVAFWCNPISGHNTLYWYLQNLGQGPELLIRYENEEAVDDSQLPKDRFSAERLKGVDSTLKIQPAELGDSAVYLCASSPGQGSYNEQFFGPGTRLTVL.

Concerning this clone: With the read ending 3 residues before the CDR3 end, the germline J gene is used to fill in that end. The chain couples TRBV29-1 to TRBJ2-3; the D gene is possibly TRBD1 (6 bases). Germline V CDR1 and CDR2: SQVTM, ANQGSEA. This CDR3 comprises 13 residues. Trimming removed 4 bases from V and 2 bases from J, with 10 bases in between. The CDR3 sequence is CSVVGTNTDTQYF. CDR3 DNA, as far as it was read: TGCAGCGTTGTCGGGACAAACACAGATACG.

Comment on this clone: The CDR3 is cut off 3 residues early in the read; its end comes from the germline J gene. This chain joins TRBV5-1 and TRBJ1-1; TRBD1 matches at 9 bases. The CDR3 runs to 16 residues. Unmatched junction bases numbered 10, after V lost 7 bases and J lost 0 bases. Germline CDR1 is SGHRS and CDR2 is YFSETQ. The CDR3 DNA, read in part, is TGCGCCAGCGCTGGGGACAGGGCTGATATGAACACTGAA. This sequence encodes CASAGDRADMNTE. The full CDR3 reads CASAGDRADMNTEAFF.

Comments on this clone: From the germline J gene comes the end of the CDR3, since the read stops 3 residues before it. The rearrangement uses TRBV30 and TRBJ2-5, with 10 bases matching TRBD2. The junction had 4 bases not matched to a gene; V was cut back by 1 base and J by 2 bases. The V gene's germline CDR1 is GTSNPN and CDR2 SVGIG (reference sequence). There are 15 residues in the CDR3. This CDR3 reads CAWSDTGLAQETQYF. The CDR3 bases that were read are TGTGCCTGGAGTGATACGGGACTAGCGCAAGAGACC.

A word on this clone: The read ends 3 residues shy of where the CDR3 ends; the end is completed using the germline J gene. The chain combines TRBV7-6 with TRBJ1-1, with 8 bases fitting TRBD1. J was trimmed by 3 bases and V by 1 base; bases with no gene match: 4. This CDR3 has 15 amino acids. The germline CDR1 and CDR2 sequences are SGHVS and FNYEAQ. Incomplete CDR3 DNA: TGTGCCAGCAGCTTAGGGACAGGGACCTACACTGAA. It specifies CASSLGTGTYTE. The entire CDR3 is CASSLGTGTYTEAFF.

On this clone: The CDR3 goes on 3 residues after the read ends, and that part is filled in from the germline J gene. This chain links TRBV11-3 with TRBJ2-3; D perhaps matches TRBD2 (5 bases). Germline lookup yields CDR1 SGHNT and CDR2 YENEEA. V gave up 4 bases and J gave up 1 base, with 9 bases separating them. The CDR3 contains 14 residues. Partial CDR3 DNA: TGTGCCAGCAGCTCGGGTAGCGGCACAGATACG. Protein product: CASSSGSGTDT. The entire CDR3 protein reads CASSSGSGTDTQYF.

Note on this clone: Sequencing ends 3 residues short of the CDR3 end; the germline J gene provides the rest. The chain employs TRBV5-1 and TRBJ1-1; TRBD1 agrees at 9 bases. Germline values: CDR1 SGHRS, CDR2 YFSETQ. The CDR3 is 14 residues long. V trimming: 5 bases; J trimming: 5 bases; junction bases outside the gene matches: 7. The DNA read from the CDR3 is TGCGCCAGCAGGTCTGGACAGGGGCGGACTGAA. Translating it yields CASRSGQGRTE. The entire CDR3 reads CASRSGQGRTEAFF.

Comment on this clone: The sequenced fragment ends 3 residues before the CDR3 boundary, so the rest is inferred from the germline J gene. The V gene is TRBV30, the J gene TRBJ1-4; tentative D call: TRBD1 (5 bases). V was clipped by 3 bases and J by 4 bases, with 18 bases between them. CDR3 length: 16 amino acids. In germline, CDR1 is GTSNPN, CDR2 SVGIG (reference sequence). Partial CDR3 DNA: TGTGCCTGGAGCGGCCGCGGGGGTATCAGTAATGAAAAA. Translating gives CAWSGRGGISNEK. The full CDR3 protein reads CAWSGRGGISNEKLFF.

For this clone: The CDR3 extends 3 residues past the end of the read, so its final part is completed from the germline J gene. The chain couples TRBV6-1 to TRBJ1-4, with D uncertain. CDR3 length: 14 amino acids. Trimming shortened V by 4 bases and J by 8 bases, and 14 bases separated the two germline ends. From germline, CDR1 is MNHNS and CDR2 SASEGT. The CDR3 sequence is CASSVLTLNEKLFF. The covered CDR3 bases are TGTGCCAGCAGTGTGTTGACTCTCAACGAAAAA.

A note on this clone: The read halts 3 residues ahead of the CDR3 end, with the missing end drawn from the germline J gene. J is TRBJ2-7 and V is TRBV19, with TRBD1 matching over 11 bases. Germline CDR1 reads LNHDA; CDR2 reads SQIVND (reference sequence). The CDR3 covers 15 residues. The trim removed 8 bases at V and 0 bases at J, leaving 6 bases unmatched. CDR3 sequence: CASSLGTGGSYEQYF. The covered CDR3 bases are TGTGCCAGTTCCCTCGGGACAGGGGGCTCCTACGAG.

About this clone itself: From the germline J gene comes the end of the CDR3, since the read stops 3 residues before it. The chain is built from TRBV29-1 and TRBJ2-1, with 7 bases matching TRBD1. This CDR3 has 13 residues. The germline CDR1 and CDR2 sequences are SQVTM and ANQGSEA. V shed 4 bases and J 9 bases; nucleotides not matched to a gene: 9. CDR3 DNA (partial): TGCAGCGTTGGTCCCCGCGAGGGGGCTGAG. Translating it yields CSVGPREGAE. The full-length CDR3 reads as CSVGPREGAEQFF.

Considering frequency, this clone is medium-sized. The read terminates 3 residues ahead of where the CDR3 ends, so the germline J gene completes it. This chain joins TRBV20-1 and TRBJ2-2, with 11 nucleotides matching TRBD2. From germline, CDR1 is DFQATT and CDR2 SNEGSKA (reference sequence). CDR3 length: 16 amino acids. The V and J ends lost 0 bases and 8 bases, in that order; junction bases with no gene match: 8. The CDR3 protein is CSARESWASGRGELFF. Partial CDR3 DNA: TGCAGTGCTAGAGAATCCTGGGCTAGCGGGAGGGGGGAG.